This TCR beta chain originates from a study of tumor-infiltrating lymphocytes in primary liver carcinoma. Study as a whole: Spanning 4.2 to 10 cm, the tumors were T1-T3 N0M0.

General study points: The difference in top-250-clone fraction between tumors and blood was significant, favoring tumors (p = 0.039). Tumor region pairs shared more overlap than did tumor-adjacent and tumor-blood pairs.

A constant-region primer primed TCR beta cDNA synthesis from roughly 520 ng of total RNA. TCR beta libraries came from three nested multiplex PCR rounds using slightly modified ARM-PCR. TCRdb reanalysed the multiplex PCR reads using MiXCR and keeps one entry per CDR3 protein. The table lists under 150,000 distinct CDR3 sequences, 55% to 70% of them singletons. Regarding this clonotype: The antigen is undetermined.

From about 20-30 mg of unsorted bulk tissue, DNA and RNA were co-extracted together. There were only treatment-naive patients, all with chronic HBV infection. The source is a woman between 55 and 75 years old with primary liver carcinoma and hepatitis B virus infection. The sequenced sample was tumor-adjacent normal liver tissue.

The DNA for the CDR3 is TGTGCCAGCAGCTTAACCCCGACAACGTTCTCTAAGGATGAGCAGTTCTTC. Its translation: CASSLTPTTFSKDEQFF. The V call is TRBV11-2, the J call TRBJ2-1; D remains unclear. The germline V gene has CDR1 SGHAT and CDR2 FQNNGV. CDR3 length equals 17 residues. Trimming shortened V by 2 bases and J by 8 bases, and 22 bases separated the two germline ends.